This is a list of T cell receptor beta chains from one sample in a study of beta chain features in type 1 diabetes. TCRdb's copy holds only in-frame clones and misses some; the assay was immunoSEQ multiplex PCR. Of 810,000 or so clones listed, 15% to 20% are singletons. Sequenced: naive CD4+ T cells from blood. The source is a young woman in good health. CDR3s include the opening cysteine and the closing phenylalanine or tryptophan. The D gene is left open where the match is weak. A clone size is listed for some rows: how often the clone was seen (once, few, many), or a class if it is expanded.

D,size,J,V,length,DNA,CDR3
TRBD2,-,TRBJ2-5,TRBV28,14,TGTGCCAGCAGCCCCGGACTAGTAGAAGAGACCCAGTACTTC,CASSPGLVEETQYF
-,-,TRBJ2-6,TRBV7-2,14,TGTGCCAGCAGCTTAGCTGGGGGAGTCAACGTCCTGACTTTC,CASSLAGGVNVLTF
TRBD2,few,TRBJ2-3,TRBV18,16,TGTGCCAGCCGTCCGGGAGCGGGAGGGATCACAGATACGCAGTATTTT,CASRPGAGGITDTQYF
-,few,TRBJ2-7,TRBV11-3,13,TGTGCCAGCAGCAAACAGGGTACATACGAGCAGTACTTC,CASSKQGTYEQYF
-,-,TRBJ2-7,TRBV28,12,TGTGCCAGCAGTCTTATCAGGGGCGAGCAGTACTTC,CASSLIRGEQYF
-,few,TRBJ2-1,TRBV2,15,TGTGCCAGCAGTGTGGAAGGGGGTCGGAACAATGAGCAGTTCTTC,CASSVEGGRNNEQFF
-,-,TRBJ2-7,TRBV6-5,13,TGTGCCAGCAAGAGGGGGGGATTCCACGAGCAGTACTTC,CASKRGGFHEQYF
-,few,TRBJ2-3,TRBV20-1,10,TGCAGTGCTATTACAGATACGCAGTATTTT,CSAITDTQYF
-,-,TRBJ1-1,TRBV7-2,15,TGTGCCAGCAGCTTAGCGGAGGCCTCGAACACTGAAGCTTTCTTT,CASSLAEASNTEAFF
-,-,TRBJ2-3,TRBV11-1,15,TGTGCCAGCAGCCGAAGGATCTTGAGCACAGATACGCAGTATTTT,CASSRRILSTDTQYF
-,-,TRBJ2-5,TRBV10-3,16,TGTGCCATCGGCTTGGGGGCAGGGGCGGATCAAGAGACCCAGTACTTC,CAIGLGAGADQETQYF
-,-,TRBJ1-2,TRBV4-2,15,TGTGCCAGCAGCCCCTTACCCGGGACGGCCTATGGCTACACCTTC,CASSPLPGTAYGYTF
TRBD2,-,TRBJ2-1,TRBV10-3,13,TGTGCCACCTCTCTTTCTAGCGGGGGTGAGCAGTTCTTC,CATSLSSGGEQFF
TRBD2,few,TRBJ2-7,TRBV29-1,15,TGCAGCGCCATGACTAGCGGGAGGGCCTCCTACGAGCAGTACTTC,CSAMTSGRASYEQYF
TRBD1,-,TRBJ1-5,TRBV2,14,TGTGCCAGCAGTCCTGGACAGGGGGGTCAGCCCCAGCATTTT,CASSPGQGGQPQHF
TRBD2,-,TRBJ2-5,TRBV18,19,TGTGCCAGCTCACCACAAGGGACTAGCGGGAGGCCGGCGCAAGAGACCCAGTACTTC,CASSPQGTSGRPAQETQYF
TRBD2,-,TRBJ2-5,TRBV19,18,TGTGCCAGTAGTATGGATAGCGGGAGCCGTGGGGACCTCGAGACCCAGTACTTC,CASSMDSGSRGDLETQYF
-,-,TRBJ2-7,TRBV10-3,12,TGTGCCATCAAGGGGTCAGGTTACGAGCAGTACTTC,CAIKGSGYEQYF
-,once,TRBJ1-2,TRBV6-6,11,TGTGCCAGCCGGCGGTTTTATGGCTACACCTTC,CASRRFYGYTF
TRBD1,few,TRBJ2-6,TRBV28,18,TGTGCCAGCATTCCTGACAGGGGTAAATTAGCTGGGGCCAACGTCCTGACTTTC,CASIPDRGKLAGANVLTF
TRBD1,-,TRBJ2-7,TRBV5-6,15,TGTGCCAGCAGGAGTTTGACAGGGAATACCTACGAGCAGTACTTC,CASRSLTGNTYEQYF
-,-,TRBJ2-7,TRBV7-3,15,TGTGCCAGCAGCCCAGGGCGGGACAAGGGATACGAGCAGTACTTC,CASSPGRDKGYEQYF
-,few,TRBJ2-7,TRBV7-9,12,TGTGCCAGCACCCGGGCGAGGACGGTCCAGTACTTC,CASTRARTVQYF
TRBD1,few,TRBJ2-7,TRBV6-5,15,TGTGCCAGCAGTTACTCGGGGACAGGAGGCTACGAGCAGTACTTC,CASSYSGTGGYEQYF
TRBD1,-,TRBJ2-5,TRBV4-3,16,TGCGCCAGCAGCCAAGGTTGGACAGGGGGCTGGGAGACCCAGTACTTC,CASSQGWTGGWETQYF
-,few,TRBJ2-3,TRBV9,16,TGTGCCAGCAGCGTAGAGGGGAGCACGAGAACAGATACGCAGTATTTT,CASSVEGSTRTDTQYF
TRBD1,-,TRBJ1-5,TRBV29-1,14,TGCAGCGTGGGACAGGGGGCTATGGATCAGCCCCAGCATTTT,CSVGQGAMDQPQHF
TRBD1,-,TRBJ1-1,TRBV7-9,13,TGTGCCAGCAGCGTGACAGGGCCCACTGAAGCTTTCTTT,CASSVTGPTEAFF
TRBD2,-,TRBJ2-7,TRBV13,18,TGTGCCAGCAGTAGGGGGACTAGCGGGAGTGCACTTCGCTACGAGCAGTACTTC,CASSRGTSGSALRYEQYF
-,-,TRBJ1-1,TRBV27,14,TGTGCCAGCAGTTTGAGGCAGAAGAACACTGAAGCTTTCTTT,CASSLRQKNTEAFF
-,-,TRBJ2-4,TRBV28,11,TGTGCCAGCAGTGTCAAAAACATTCAGTACTTC,CASSVKNIQYF
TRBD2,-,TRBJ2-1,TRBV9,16,TGTGCCAGCAGCGTAGGGCGGACTAGCGGCTACAATGAGCAGTTCTTC,CASSVGRTSGYNEQFF
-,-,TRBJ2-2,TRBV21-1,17,TGTGCCAGCAGCAAAGGTCCGGACAGGGTGAACACCGGGGAGCTGTTTTTT,CASSKGPDRVNTGELFF
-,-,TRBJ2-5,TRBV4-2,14,TGTGCCAGCAGCCAAGGGGCGGAACAAGAGACCCAGTACTTC,CASSQGAEQETQYF
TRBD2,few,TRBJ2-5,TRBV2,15,TGTGCCAGCAGCTCGGAAGGACTAGCGGGAAAGACCCAGTACTTC,CASSSEGLAGKTQYF
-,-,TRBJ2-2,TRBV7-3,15,TGTGCCAGCAGCTCAGGGGTAGGGAACACCGGGGAGCTGTTTTTT,CASSSGVGNTGELFF
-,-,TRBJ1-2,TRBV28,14,TGTGCCAGCAGCCGCGAACCGACAGTCTATGGCTACACCTTC,CASSREPTVYGYTF